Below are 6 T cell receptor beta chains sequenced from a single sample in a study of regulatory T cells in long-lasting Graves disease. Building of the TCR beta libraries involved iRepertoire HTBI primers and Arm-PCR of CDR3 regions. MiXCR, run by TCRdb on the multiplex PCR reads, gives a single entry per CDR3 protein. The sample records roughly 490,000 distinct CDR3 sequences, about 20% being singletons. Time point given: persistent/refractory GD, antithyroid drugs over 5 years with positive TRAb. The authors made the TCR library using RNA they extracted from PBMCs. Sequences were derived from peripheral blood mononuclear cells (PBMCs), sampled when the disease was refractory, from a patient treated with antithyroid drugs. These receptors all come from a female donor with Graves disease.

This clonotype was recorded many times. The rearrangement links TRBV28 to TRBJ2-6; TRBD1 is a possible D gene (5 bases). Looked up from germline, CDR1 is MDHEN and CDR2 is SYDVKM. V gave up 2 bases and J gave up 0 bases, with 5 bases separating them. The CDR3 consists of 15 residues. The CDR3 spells CASSLDSSGANVLTF. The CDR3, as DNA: TGTGCCAGCAGTTTAGACAGCTCTGGGGCCAACGTCCTGACTTTC.

CDR3: CASSPDAEEAFF. The CDR3 DNA sequence: TGTGCCAGCTCACCAGACGCGGAGGAAGCTTTCTTT. The V call is TRBV18, the J call TRBJ1-1; no clear D gene. The germline CDR1 and CDR2 sequences are KGHSH and LQKENI. Trimming cost V 2 bases and J 8 bases, with 9 bases left between them. CDR3 length equals 12 residues. Drawing the rest from reference TRBV18 and TRBJ1-1, the complete variable domain is NAGVMQNPRHLVRRRGQEARLRCSPMKGHSHVYWYRQLPEEGLKFMVYLQKENIIDESGMPKERFSAEFPKEGPSILRIQQVVRGDSAAYFCASSPDAEEAFFGQGTRLTVV.

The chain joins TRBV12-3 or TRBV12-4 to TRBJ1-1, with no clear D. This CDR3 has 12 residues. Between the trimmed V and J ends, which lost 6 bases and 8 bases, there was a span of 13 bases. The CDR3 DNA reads TGTGCCAGCAGCAAATATCCTAAAGAAGCTTTCTTT. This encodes CASSKYPKEAFF.

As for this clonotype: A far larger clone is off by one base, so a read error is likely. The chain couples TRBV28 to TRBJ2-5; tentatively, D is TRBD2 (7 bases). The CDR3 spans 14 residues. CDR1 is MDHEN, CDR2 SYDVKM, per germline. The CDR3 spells CAGSRWGGPETQYF. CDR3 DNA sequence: TGTGCCGGCAGCCGATGGGGGGGGCCGGAGACCCAGTACTTC.

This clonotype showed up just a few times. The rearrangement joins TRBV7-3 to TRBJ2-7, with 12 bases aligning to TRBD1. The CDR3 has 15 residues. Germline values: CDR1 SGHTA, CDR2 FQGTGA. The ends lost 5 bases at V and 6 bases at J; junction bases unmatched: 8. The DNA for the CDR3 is TGTGCCAGCAGCCAGCACCGGGACAGGGGGCGCGAGCAGTACTTC. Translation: CASSQHRDRGREQYF.

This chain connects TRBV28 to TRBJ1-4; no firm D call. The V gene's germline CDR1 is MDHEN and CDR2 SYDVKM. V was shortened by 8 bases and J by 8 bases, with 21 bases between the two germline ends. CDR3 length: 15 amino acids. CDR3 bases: TGTGCCAGCGGTCCCGTCGGAGTTCGATACGAAAAACTGTTTTTT. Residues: CASGPVGVRYEKLFF.